These T cell receptor beta chains were read from a single sample in a study of early T cells in non-severe SARS-CoV-2 infection. TCRdb ran MiXCR on the 5' RACE reads and lists one entry per CDR3 protein. In the table there are around 68,000 distinct CDR3 sequences, approximately 6.1% of which are singletons. The source material was whole blood, sampled at baseline. The receptors were gathered from an adult who was a healthcare worker with PCR-confirmed SARS-CoV-2 infection or an uninfected control (not recorded which). The CDR3 runs from the conserved cysteine through the conserved F or W. A D gene is named only where the DNA matches it firmly. Expanded clones get a size class; other rows say once, few or many, or leave the size out.

J gene	CDR3 length	clone size	V gene	D gene	CDR3 protein	CDR3 DNA
TRBJ1-5	15	many	TRBV7-2	-	CASSLTTTNNQPQHF	TGTGCCAGCAGCTTAACAACGACGAACAATCAGCCCCAGCATTTT
TRBJ2-4	16	many	TRBV13	TRBD2	CASSLGASGAKNIQYF	TGTGCCAGCAGCTTAGGTGCTAGCGGAGCCAAAAACATTCAGTACTTC
TRBJ2-2	15	many	TRBV6-1	-	CASSALDPNTGELFF	TGTGCCAGCAGTGCTCTAGACCCGAACACCGGGGAGCTGTTTTTT
TRBJ2-3	15	few	TRBV20-1	-	CSAPRQGGLTDTQYF	TGCAGTGCTCCCAGACAGGGAGGGTTAACAGATACGCAGTATTTT
TRBJ2-4	16	few	TRBV7-2	TRBD2	CVSSPSSGLAWNIQYF	TGTGTCAGCAGCCCGTCGTCGGGACTAGCGTGGAACATTCAGTACTTC
TRBJ2-3	13	many	TRBV28	-	CASSLLGPGTQYF	TGTGCCAGCAGTTTATTGGGGCCGGGAACGCAGTATTTT
TRBJ2-7	14	-	TRBV20-1	TRBD1	CSARAGTGGGSPPF	TGCAGTGCTAGAGCCGGGACAGGGGGCGGGTCCCCACCATTC
TRBJ1-3	13	many	TRBV29-1	TRBD1	CSVRQGAGNTIYF	TGCAGCGTTAGACAGGGGGCTGGAAACACCATATATTTT
TRBJ2-2	15	many	TRBV12-3/TRBV12-4	TRBD1	CASSPRTGGNGELFF	TGTGCCAGCAGTCCGCGGACAGGGGGGAACGGGGAGCTGTTTTTT
TRBJ1-1	15	-	TRBV20-1	-	CSARDSGTTNTEAFF	TGCAGTGCTAGAGACTCCGGGACAACTAACACTGAAGCTTTCTTT
TRBJ2-1	14	-	TRBV20-1	-	CSAKGHSSYNEQFF	TGCAGTGCTAAGGGTCATAGCTCCTACAATGAGCAGTTCTTC
TRBJ2-1	13	-	TRBV25-1	-	CASNGWGINEQFF	TGTGCCAGCAATGGCTGGGGGATCAATGAGCAGTTCTTC
TRBJ2-1	15	-	TRBV5-5	-	CASSLSTVPQNEQFF	TGTGCCAGCAGCTTATCTACAGTGCCACAAAATGAGCAGTTCTTC
TRBJ2-5	15	few	TRBV4-1	TRBD1	CASSQDPRGQETQYF	TGCGCCAGCAGCCAAGATCCGAGGGGGCAGGAGACCCAGTACTTC
TRBJ1-1	14	many	TRBV20-1	-	CSAISFRGNTEAFF	TGCAGTGCTATTAGCTTCAGGGGGAACACTGAAGCTTTCTTT
TRBJ2-2	11	few	TRBV6-1	-	CASSGSGELFF	TGTGCCAGCAGTGGGTCCGGGGAGCTGTTTTTT
TRBJ1-2	13	many	TRBV29-1	-	CSVDKPAHYGYTF	TGCAGCGTTGACAAACCCGCTCACTATGGCTACACCTTC
TRBJ2-7	15	many	TRBV7-2	-	CASSLQAGLDREQYF	TGTGCCAGCAGTCTCCAGGCAGGACTGGACCGGGAGCAGTACTTC